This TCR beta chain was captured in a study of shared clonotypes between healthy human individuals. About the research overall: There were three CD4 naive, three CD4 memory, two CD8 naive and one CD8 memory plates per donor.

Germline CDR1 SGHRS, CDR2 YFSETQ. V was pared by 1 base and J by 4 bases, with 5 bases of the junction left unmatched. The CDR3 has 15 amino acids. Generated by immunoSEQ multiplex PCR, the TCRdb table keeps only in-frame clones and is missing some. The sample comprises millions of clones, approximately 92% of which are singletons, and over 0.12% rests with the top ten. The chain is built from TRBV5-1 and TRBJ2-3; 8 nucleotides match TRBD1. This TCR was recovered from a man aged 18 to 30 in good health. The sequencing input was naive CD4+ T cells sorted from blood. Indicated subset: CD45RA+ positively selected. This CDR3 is CASSLTGGRADTQYF. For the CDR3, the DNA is TGCGCCAGCAGCTTGACAGGGGGAAGGGCAGATACGCAGTATTTT.